Listed here are 17 T cell receptor beta chains from one sample, sequenced in a study of Graves' ophthalmopathy and Graves' hyperthyroidism. TCR beta CDR3 amplification used RNA transcripts. Second-round multiplex PCR came after first-round RT-PCR with HTBI primers. TCRdb processed the multiplex PCR reads anew with MiXCR; each CDR3 protein has one entry. The top ten clones hold approximately 40% of a sample with 200,000 to 250,000 distinct CDR3 sequences, 20% to 25% of them seen once. The sample was peripheral blood. The receptors here all came from a woman aged 45-60 years with Graves' ophthalmopathy.

This clonotype was counted at least ten times. The gene calls are TRBV29-1 and TRBJ2-5; D is unresolved. CDR3 size: 13 residues. V lost 7 bases to trimming and J lost 2 bases, with 14 bases between them. The germline V gene has CDR1 SQVTM and CDR2 ANQGSEA. The CDR3 bases are TGCAGCGAGTCTTTCTCGAAACAAGAGACCCAGTACTTC. Translation gives CSESFSKQETQYF.

This clonotype was counted ten times or more. This chain joins TRBV20-1 and TRBJ1-5; the D gene is possibly TRBD1 (6 bases). CDR1 is DFQATT, CDR2 SNEGSKA, per germline (reference sequence). Between the trimmed V and J ends, which lost 4 bases and 0 bases, there was a span of 16 bases. This CDR3 comprises 16 residues. The CDR3 DNA is TGCAGTGCTACCCGAGGGGGGGCGAGTAGCAATCAGCCCCAGCATTTT. Translation: CSATRGGASSNQPQHF.

This clonotype was recorded many times. The CDR3 spells CASSDNQGYEQYF. DNA of the CDR3: TGTGCCAGCAGTGATAACCAGGGGTACGAGCAGTACTTC. The chain employs TRBV6-1 and TRBJ2-7; a possible D gene is TRBD1 (6 bases). This CDR3 region has 13 residues. Trimming pared 3 bases from V and 4 bases from J, leaving 10 bases between. Germline assignment: CDR1 MNHNS and CDR2 SASEGT.

The chain joins TRBV5-1 to TRBJ2-7, with D perhaps TRBD1 (5 bases). Germline lookup yields CDR1 SGHRS and CDR2 YFSETQ. The CDR3 is 11 residues long. V dropped 0 bases and J dropped 11 bases, with 9 bases sitting between them. Here the CDR3 reads CASSLEGNEYF. The CDR3 bases are TGCGCCAGCAGCTTGGAGGGGAACGAGTACTTC. Together with reference TRBV5-1 and TRBJ2-7, the CDR3 gives the full variable domain: KAGVTQTPRYLIKTRGQQVTLSCSPISGHRSVSWYQQTPGQGLQFLFEYFSETQRNKGNFPGRFSGRQFSNSRSEMNVSTLELGDSALYLCASSLEGNEYFGPGTRLTVT.

In its sample, this clonotype was seen many times. As DNA, the CDR3 is TGTGCCATCAGTGAGCTTGGCCCGCAAGATGGGACCCAGTACTTC. It translates to CAISELGPQDGTQYF. V usage is TRBV10-3 and J usage is TRBJ2-5; D unresolved. The germline V gene encodes CDR1 ENHRY and CDR2 SYGVKD. This CDR3 is 15 amino acids long. V was trimmed by 2 bases and J by 7 bases, leaving 17 bases between them.

This clonotype was seen at least ten times. The V gene is TRBV28, the J gene TRBJ2-7; D not resolved. The CDR3 runs 14 residues. The germline gives CDR1 MDHEN, CDR2 SYDVKM. Deletions cut 5 bases from V and 1 base from J, with 12 bases between. The CDR3 loop reads CASSAPVGSYEQYF. CDR3 nucleotides: TGTGCCAGCAGTGCCCCCGTGGGTTCCTACGAGCAGTACTTC.

This clonotype has a count of ten or more. The gene calls are TRBV28 and TRBJ1-2; D is undetermined. The CDR3 runs 12 residues. Trimming left V 9 bases short and J 4 bases short, with 12 bases between. CDR1 and CDR2 from the germline V gene are MDHEN and SYDVKM. Here the CDR3 DNA reads TGTGCCAGTGGACTCCAGATCTATGGCTACACCTTC. Translated: CASGLQIYGYTF.

This clonotype showed up many times. The V and J genes are TRBV2 and TRBJ2-7; maybe TRBD2 (6 bases). The V gene's germline CDR1 is SNHLY and CDR2 FYNNEI. V lost 7 bases and J lost 5, with 12 bases in between. The CDR3 totals 12 residues. The chain's CDR3 is CASTGLSDEQYF. In DNA form, the CDR3 reads TGTGCCAGCACGGGACTCTCGGACGAGCAGTACTTC.

This clonotype was seen many times. The gene calls are TRBV7-9 and TRBJ2-7; D gene ambiguous. With 4 bases removed from V and 7 bases from J, the gap between germline ends came to 14 bases. Germline lookup yields CDR1 SEHNR and CDR2 FQNEAQ (reference sequence). This CDR3 contains 13 residues. CDR3 nucleotide sequence: TGTGCCAGCAGCTCAGAACCCTGGTCGGAGCAGTACTTC. Protein product: CASSSEPWSEQYF.

This clonotype was found many times. The V and J genes are TRBV6-1 and TRBJ1-2, with a tentative D call TRBD1 (5 bases). The V end lost 6 bases, the J end lost 4 bases, and 18 bases lay between the germline ends. CDR3 length equals 15 residues. Germline CDR1 is MNHNS and CDR2 is SASEGT. The CDR3: CASRALGGTGYGYTF. In nucleotides, the CDR3 is TGTGCCAGCAGGGCCCTCGGAGGGACGGGCTATGGCTACACCTTC.

This rearrangement joins TRBV11-2 to TRBJ1-2; D is undetermined. V gave up 1 base and J gave up 3 bases, with 9 bases separating them. Germline V gene data show CDR1 as SGHAT and CDR2 as FQNNGV. CDR3 length: 14 residues. The CDR3 here is CASSLGGGDYGYTF. The CDR3 nucleotides read TGTGCCAGCAGCTTAGGCGGAGGAGACTATGGCTACACCTTC.

At least ten counts were recorded for this clonotype. The chain is built from TRBV27 and TRBJ2-7, with TRBD2 identical over 12 bases. Germline V gives CDR1 MNHEY, CDR2 SMNVEV (reference sequence). V shed 4 bases and J 4 bases; nucleotides not matched to a gene: 5. The CDR3 is made up of 15 amino acids. This chain's CDR3 is CASSYRTSGMYEQYF. The CDR3 bases are TGTGCCAGCAGTTACCGGACTAGCGGGATGTACGAGCAGTACTTC.

This chain uses TRBV24-1 with TRBJ1-1, with 7 positions matching TRBD1. Per germline, CDR1 KGHDR and CDR2 SFDVKD. Trimming at V came to 3 bases and at J to 3 bases, leaving 3 bases not matched to a gene. The CDR3 runs to 14 residues. This CDR3 reads CATSDPGQYTEAFF. CDR3 coding DNA: TGTGCCACCAGTGATCCGGGACAGTACACTGAAGCTTTCTTT.

This clonotype was seen at least ten times. At one boundary the junction diverges from the germline segment, which might be a read error. CDR3 nucleotides: TGTGCCAGCAGTGAAATGGCGGGAGGGACCTTC. It encodes CASSEMAGGTF. V gene TRBV6-1 combines with J gene TRBJ2-7, with TRBD2 matching over 9 bases. Germline CDR1 is MNHNS and CDR2 is SASEGT. This CDR3 has 11 residues.

This clonotype was seen ten or more times. The rearrangement joins TRBV7-3 to TRBJ1-2, with 10 bases lining up with TRBD1. The J segment lost 8 bases and the V segment lost 6 bases, leaving 9 bases of the junction unmatched. Germline CDR1 and CDR2: SGHTA and FQGTGA. The CDR3 runs to 14 residues. The CDR3, as DNA: TGTGCCAGCAGTTTGACCGGGACAGGGGAAGGCTACACCTTC. As protein: CASSLTGTGEGYTF.

This chain links TRBV12-5 with TRBJ1-5; perhaps TRBD1 as D (5 bases). This CDR3 contains 18 residues. Deletions cut 2 bases from V and 1 base from J, with 18 bases between. CDR1 is LGHNT, CDR2 FRNRAP, per germline. In nucleotides, the CDR3 is TGTGCTAGTGGTTTGATTAGGGGACTTCTAAGGAGCAATCAGCCCCAGCATTTT. Amino acids: CASGLIRGLLRSNQPQHF.

This clonotype was observed many times. The V call is TRBV12-3 or TRBV12-4, the J call TRBJ2-2; weak D call: TRBD1 (6 bases). The CDR3 runs 15 residues. Trimming took 6 bases from V and 1 from J, leaving 12 bases between them. CDR3 residues: CASRRPGQNTGELFF. Written as DNA, the CDR3 is TGTGCCAGCAGACGACCGGGACAGAACACCGGGGAGCTGTTTTTT.